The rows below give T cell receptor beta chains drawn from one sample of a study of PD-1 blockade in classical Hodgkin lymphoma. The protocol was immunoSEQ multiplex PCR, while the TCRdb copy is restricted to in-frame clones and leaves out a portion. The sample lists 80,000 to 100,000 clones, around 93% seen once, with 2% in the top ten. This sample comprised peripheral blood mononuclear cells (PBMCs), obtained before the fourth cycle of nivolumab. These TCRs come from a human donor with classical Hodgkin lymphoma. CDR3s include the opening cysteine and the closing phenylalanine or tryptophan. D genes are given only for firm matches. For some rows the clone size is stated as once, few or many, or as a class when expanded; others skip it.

CDR3 DNA: TGTGCCAGCAGTTATCTAGTAAACTACGAGCAGTACTTC
CDR3 protein: CASSYLVNYEQYF
D gene: .
V gene: TRBV27
J gene: TRBJ2-7
clone size: .

CDR3 DNA: TGTGCCAGCAGTTACACCAGGTTCACAGATACGCAGTATTTT
CDR3 protein: CASSYTRFTDTQYF
D gene: .
V gene: TRBV6-5
J gene: TRBJ2-3
clone size: .

CDR3 DNA: TGTGCCAGCAGCGCCCCGACAGGGATGAGGACTGAAGCTTTCTTT
CDR3 protein: CASSAPTGMRTEAFF
D gene: TRBD1
V gene: TRBV9
J gene: TRBJ1-1
clone size: .

CDR3 DNA: TGTGCCAGCAGCTTCTCGACTTATTACGAGCAGTACTTC
CDR3 protein: CASSFSTYYEQYF
D gene: .
V gene: TRBV5-4
J gene: TRBJ2-7
clone size: .

CDR3 DNA: TGTGCCAGCAGTTCGTCAGGCTCGGGGCAGTACTTC
CDR3 protein: CASSSSGSGQYF
D gene: .
V gene: TRBV27
J gene: TRBJ2-7
clone size: once

CDR3 DNA: TGCGCCAGCAGCTTACAGGGCTACGAGCAGTACTTC
CDR3 protein: CASSLQGYEQYF
D gene: .
V gene: TRBV5-1
J gene: TRBJ2-7
clone size: once

CDR3 DNA: TGTGCCTGGAGTTGGGTTGGTAACACCGGGGAGCTGTTTTTT
CDR3 protein: CAWSWVGNTGELFF
D gene: .
V gene: TRBV30
J gene: TRBJ2-2
clone size: few

CDR3 DNA: TGTGCCTGGAGTATCAGACAGGACTATGAAGCTTTCTTT
CDR3 protein: CAWSIRQDYEAFF
D gene: .
V gene: TRBV30
J gene: TRBJ1-1
clone size: .

CDR3 DNA: TGTGCCAGCAGCCAACCTAGGGACAGGGGATCCGCCACCTTC
CDR3 protein: CASSQPRDRGSATF
D gene: TRBD1
V gene: TRBV4-2
J gene: TRBJ1-2
clone size: .

CDR3 DNA: TGCGCCAGCAGCTTGGAAGCAGGGACACCTTATGGCTACACCTTC
CDR3 protein: CASSLEAGTPYGYTF
D gene: .
V gene: TRBV5-1
J gene: TRBJ1-2
clone size: .

CDR3 DNA: TGTGCCAGCAACCCATCCCCAGGGGCCTACAATGAGCAGTTCTTC
CDR3 protein: CASNPSPGAYNEQFF
D gene: .
V gene: TRBV9
J gene: TRBJ2-1
clone size: .

CDR3 DNA: TGTGCCAGCAGCTTAGGCACAGAGGGGACCCAGTACTTC
CDR3 protein: CASSLGTEGTQYF
D gene: .
V gene: TRBV7-9
J gene: TRBJ2-5
clone size: .

CDR3 DNA: TGCAGCGTTGAGGAGGGCCTTGGTGGCTACACCTTC
CDR3 protein: CSVEEGLGGYTF
D gene: .
V gene: TRBV29-1
J gene: TRBJ1-2
clone size: .

CDR3 DNA: TGTGCCAGCAGTCCGGACACGATCGGCTACGAGCAGTACTTC
CDR3 protein: CASSPDTIGYEQYF
D gene: .
V gene: TRBV7-8
J gene: TRBJ2-7
clone size: .

CDR3 DNA: TGTGCCAGCAGTTACTCGACAGGGAGCTCCTACGAGCAGTACTTC
CDR3 protein: CASSYSTGSSYEQYF
D gene: TRBD1
V gene: TRBV6-5
J gene: TRBJ2-7
clone size: .

CDR3 DNA: TGTGCCATCGGGGCGAGTGAGGGAGAGGTAAATGAGCAGTTCTTC
CDR3 protein: CAIGASEGEVNEQFF
D gene: .
V gene: TRBV10-3
J gene: TRBJ2-1
clone size: once

CDR3 DNA: TGTGCCAGCAGCCCGACCCGGCCCGCTAACTATGGCTACACCTTC
CDR3 protein: CASSPTRPANYGYTF
D gene: .
V gene: TRBV11-2
J gene: TRBJ1-2
clone size: .

CDR3 DNA: TGCGCCAGCAATAGCGGGAGGGCCTACAATGAGCAGTTCTTC
CDR3 protein: CASNSGRAYNEQFF
D gene: TRBD2
V gene: TRBV5-1
J gene: TRBJ2-1
clone size: .

CDR3 DNA: TGTGCCTGCCTTACTAGCGTCTACAATGAGCAGTTCTTC
CDR3 protein: CACLTSVYNEQFF
D gene: TRBD2
V gene: TRBV7-9
J gene: TRBJ2-1
clone size: .

CDR3 DNA: TGTGCCAGCAGCAAACGGGGGGACACTTTAAGCTACGAGCAGTACTTC
CDR3 protein: CASSKRGDTLSYEQYF
D gene: .
V gene: TRBV7-2
J gene: TRBJ2-7
clone size: .

CDR3 DNA: TGCGCCAGCATTGGGGCAGGGGGGAGGCCTAGCACAGATACGCAGTATTTT
CDR3 protein: CASIGAGGRPSTDTQYF
D gene: .
V gene: TRBV5-1
J gene: TRBJ2-3
clone size: .

CDR3 DNA: TGCAGTGCCAACGACGACAATGAGCAGTTCTTC
CDR3 protein: CSANDDNEQFF
D gene: .
V gene: TRBV20-1
J gene: TRBJ2-1
clone size: .

CDR3 DNA: TGTGCCAGCAGCTTGGCCTCCGGGGCAGATACGCAGTATTTT
CDR3 protein: CASSLASGADTQYF
D gene: .
V gene: TRBV5-4
J gene: TRBJ2-3
clone size: .

CDR3 DNA: TGTGCCTGGGGACCACAGGGGCCCTACGAGCAGTACTTC
CDR3 protein: CAWGPQGPYEQYF
D gene: TRBD1
V gene: TRBV30
J gene: TRBJ2-7
clone size: .

CDR3 DNA: TGTGCCATCAGTGATTCGGGGGCCAACGTCCTGACTTTC
CDR3 protein: CAISDSGANVLTF
D gene: .
V gene: TRBV10-3
J gene: TRBJ2-6
clone size: .

CDR3 DNA: TGTGCCAGCAGTTTTTACGGGACAGGGAACCTTGGCATATACGAGCAGTACTTC
CDR3 protein: CASSFYGTGNLGIYEQYF
D gene: TRBD1
V gene: TRBV27
J gene: TRBJ2-7
clone size: once

CDR3 DNA: TGTGCCAGCAGCAGCCGAGCGGGGGACTACCAAGAGACCCAGTACTTC
CDR3 protein: CASSSRAGDYQETQYF
D gene: .
V gene: TRBV21-1
J gene: TRBJ2-5
clone size: .

CDR3 DNA: TGTGCCAGCAGTTCAAGCCAGGGACAGGGGAACACTGAAGCTTTCTTT
CDR3 protein: CASSSSQGQGNTEAFF
D gene: TRBD1
V gene: TRBV5-4
J gene: TRBJ1-1
clone size: .

CDR3 DNA: TGTGCCAGCAGCTTAGACCCTTCGGGGGAGCTGTTTTTT
CDR3 protein: CASSLDPSGELFF
D gene: .
V gene: TRBV7-6
J gene: TRBJ2-2
clone size: .

CDR3 DNA: TGTGCCAGCAGCCTCCTAGAAGGGTTCGACGAGCAGTACTTC
CDR3 protein: CASSLLEGFDEQYF
D gene: .
V gene: TRBV2
J gene: TRBJ2-7
clone size: .

CDR3 DNA: TGTGCCTGGAGCCGCTACCTGCAACCGGGACAGGGGGTGGGGGGGAGAAACACCATATATTTT
CDR3 protein: CAWSRYLQPGQGVGGRNTIYF
D gene: TRBD1
V gene: TRBV30
J gene: TRBJ1-3
clone size: .

CDR3 DNA: TGCGCCAGCAGCTTGAACCTGGGGGGGCTCTCCTACGAGCAGTACTTC
CDR3 protein: CASSLNLGGLSYEQYF
D gene: .
V gene: TRBV5-1
J gene: TRBJ2-7
clone size: .

CDR3 DNA: TGTGCCAGCAGTGCTAGCGGACCCGAACCACCTCCCAATGAGCAGTTCTTC
CDR3 protein: CASSASGPEPPPNEQFF
D gene: TRBD2
V gene: TRBV28
J gene: TRBJ2-1
clone size: .